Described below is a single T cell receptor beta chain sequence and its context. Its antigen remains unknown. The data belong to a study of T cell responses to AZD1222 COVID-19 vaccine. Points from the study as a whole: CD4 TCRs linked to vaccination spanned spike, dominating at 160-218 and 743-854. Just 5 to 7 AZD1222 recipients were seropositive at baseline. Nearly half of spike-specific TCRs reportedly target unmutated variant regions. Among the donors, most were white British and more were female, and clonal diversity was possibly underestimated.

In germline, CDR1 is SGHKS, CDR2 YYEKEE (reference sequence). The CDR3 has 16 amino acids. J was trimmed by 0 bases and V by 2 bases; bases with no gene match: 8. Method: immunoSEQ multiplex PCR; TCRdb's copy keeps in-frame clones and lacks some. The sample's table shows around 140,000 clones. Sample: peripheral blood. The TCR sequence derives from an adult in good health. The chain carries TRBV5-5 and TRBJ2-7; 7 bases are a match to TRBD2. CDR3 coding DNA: TGTGCCAGCAGCTTCACCGGGAGCGGGGTCTCCTACGAGCAGTACTTC. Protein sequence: CASSFTGSGVSYEQYF. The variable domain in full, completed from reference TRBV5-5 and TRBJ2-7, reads DAGVTQSPTHLIKTRGQQVTLRCSPISGHKSVSWYQQVLGQGPQFIFQYYEKEERGRGNFPDRFSARQFPNYSSELNVNALLLGDSALYLCASSFTGSGVSYEQYFGPGTRLTVT.